The 9 T cell receptor beta chains presented below share a single source sample, sequenced in a study of cytomegalovirus exposure and HLA in healthy donors. The primer mix had 60 Vbeta and 13 Jbeta primers. Using immunoSEQ multiplex PCR, the repertoire was profiled, and TCRdb retains in-frame clones only, with some absent. The table lists roughly 190,000 clones, roughly 85% of them singletons, with 1.7% in the top ten. The material sequenced was PBMCs. All receptors come from a woman between 18 and 29 years old in good health and CMV-seronegative.

This chain joins TRBV6-1 and TRBJ1-1; the D gene is possibly TRBD1 (6 bases). This CDR3 region has 14 residues. Trimming removed 6 bases from V and 3 bases from J, with 14 bases in between. Per the germline V gene, CDR1 is MNHNS and CDR2 is SASEGT. DNA for the CDR3: TGTGCCAGCAGCCAGGACAGATCGGACACTGAAGCTTTCTTT. This gives the protein CASSQDRSDTEAFF.

The chain is built from TRBV19 and TRBJ2-7, with D possibly TRBD1 on 5 matching bases. Germline V CDR1 and CDR2: LNHDA, SQIVND (reference sequence). This CDR3 contains 14 residues. Trimming cost V 4 bases and J 2 bases, with 12 bases left between them. DNA for the CDR3: TGTGCCAGTAGTAGCCAGGGTGTTCCCTACGAGCAGTACTTC. Protein product: CASSSQGVPYEQYF.

The chain is built from TRBV29-1 and TRBJ2-1; 7 nucleotides line up with TRBD2. Germline trimming cut 0 bases from V and 7 bases from J; bases unmatched to any gene: 9. Germline assignment: CDR1 SQVTM and CDR2 ANQGSEA. CDR3 length: 15 residues. CDR3 sequence reads: CSVEDLREQANEQFF. CDR3 bases: TGCAGCGTTGAAGATCTGCGGGAGCAGGCGAATGAGCAGTTCTTC.

The V and J genes are TRBV27 and TRBJ1-2; tentatively, D is TRBD1 (5 bases). Germline V gene lookup returns CDR1 MNHEY and CDR2 SMNVEV (reference sequence). The CDR3 is made up of 13 amino acids. Trimming left V 2 bases short and J 7 bases short, with 11 bases between. The CDR3: CASSLVGVGGYTF. The CDR3 DNA sequence: TGTGCCAGCAGTTTAGTAGGGGTTGGTGGCTACACCTTC.

The CDR3 nucleotides are TGTGCCAGCAGCCAAGATTTTATTTTAGAAGAACGCACAGATACGCAGTATTTT. Translation: CASSQDFILEERTDTQYF. The rearrangement joins TRBV4-2 to TRBJ2-3; no reliable D call. This CDR3 region has 18 residues. V lost 0 bases and J 1 base, leaving 17 bases between the germline ends. Germline CDR1 LGHNA, CDR2 YNFKEQ.

The V gene is TRBV7-9, the J gene TRBJ1-4; 7 bases map to TRBD1. After removal of 3 bases from V and 0 bases from J, the junction contained 4 bases not matched to a gene. Germline V gene lookup returns CDR1 SEHNR and CDR2 FQNEAQ (reference sequence). The CDR3 covers 16 residues. The CDR3 region is CASSLDRIATNEKLFF. For the CDR3, the DNA is TGTGCCAGCAGCTTGGACAGGATTGCAACTAATGAAAAACTGTTTTTT.

The chain links TRBV6-6 to TRBJ1-1, with TRBD1 as a possible D gene (6 bases). The CDR3 has 14 amino acids. Germline CDR1 is MNHNY and CDR2 is SVGAGI (reference sequence). V was cut by 4 bases and J by 4 bases, with 13 bases left in between. The CDR3 DNA reads as TGTGCCAGCAGTTCTACAGGGCAGCCCACTGAAGCTTTCTTT. It specifies CASSSTGQPTEAFF.

The CDR3 is CASTNGGGPWRTIYF. The CDR3, as DNA: TGTGCCAGCACCAACGGCGGGGGGCCCTGGAGGACCATATATTTT. This chain links TRBV28 with TRBJ1-3, with D perhaps matching TRBD1 (6 bases). Per the germline V gene, CDR1 is MDHEN and CDR2 is SYDVKM. The length of the CDR3 is 15 residues. V was pared by 7 bases and J by 10 bases, with 23 bases between.

J is TRBJ2-5 and V is TRBV7-8, with D perhaps matching TRBD1 (5 bases). The CDR3 totals 15 residues. Germline V gene sequence: CDR1 SGHVS, CDR2 FQNEAQ. The ends were cut back, 3 bases at V and 1 base at J, with 12 bases in the middle. CDR3 coding DNA: TGTGCCAGCAGCTTGGGGCGAGTTGTCCAAGAGACCCAGTACTTC. This gives the protein CASSLGRVVQETQYF. Together with reference TRBV7-8 and TRBJ2-5, the CDR3 gives the full variable domain: GAGVSQSPRYKVAKRGQDVALRCDPISGHVSLFWYQQALGQGPEFLTYFQNEAQLDKSGLPSDRFFAERPEGSVSTLKIQRTQQEDSAVYLCASSLGRVVQETQYFGPGTRLLVL.